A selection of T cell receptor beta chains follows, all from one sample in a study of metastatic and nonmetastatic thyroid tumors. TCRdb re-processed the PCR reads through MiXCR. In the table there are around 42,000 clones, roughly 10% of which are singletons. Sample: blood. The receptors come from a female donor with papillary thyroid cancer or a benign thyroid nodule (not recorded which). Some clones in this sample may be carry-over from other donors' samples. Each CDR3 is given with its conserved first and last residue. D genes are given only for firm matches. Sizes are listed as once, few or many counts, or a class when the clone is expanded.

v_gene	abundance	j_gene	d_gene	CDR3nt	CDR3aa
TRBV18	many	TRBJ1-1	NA	TGTGCCAGCTCACCAGCTCGGGACACTGAAGCTTTCTTT	CASSPARDTEAFF
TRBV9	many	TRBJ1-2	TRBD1	TGTGCCAGCAGCGACCCGCGGGACAGGCCTAACTATGGCTACACCTTC	CASSDPRDRPNYGYTF
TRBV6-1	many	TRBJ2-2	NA	TGTGCCAGCAGTGATCCCGCAGGGCTCACCGGGGAGCTGTTTTTT	CASSDPAGLTGELFF
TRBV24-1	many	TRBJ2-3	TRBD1	TGTGCCACCAGTGAGACAGGGGGCACAGATACGCAGTATTTT	CATSETGGTDTQYF
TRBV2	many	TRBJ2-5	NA	TGTGCCAGCAGACAGTCCAGAGAGACCCAGTACTTC	CASRQSRETQYF
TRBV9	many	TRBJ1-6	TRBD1	TGTGCCAGCAGCGCCTCCCCGACAGGGGGGAATTCACCCCTCCACTTT	CASSASPTGGNSPLHF
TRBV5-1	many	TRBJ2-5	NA	TGCGCCAGCAACTCCAGCCCCGGGGAGACCCAGTACTTC	CASNSSPGETQYF
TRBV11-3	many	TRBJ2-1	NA	TGTGCCAGCAGCTTAGTCGAGAGCTCCTACAATGAGCAGTTCTTC	CASSLVESSYNEQFF
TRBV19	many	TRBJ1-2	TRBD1	TGTGCCAGTAGTATAGATGCACCGACAGGGGGCGAGGTTGGCTACACCTTC	CASSIDAPTGGEVGYTF
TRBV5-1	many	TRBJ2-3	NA	TGCGCCAGCAGCTCTGTGCTAGATACGCAGTATTTT	CASSSVLDTQYF
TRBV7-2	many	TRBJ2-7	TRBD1	TGTGCCAGCAGCGAACAGGGGGTTTCCTACGAGCAGTACTTC	CASSEQGVSYEQYF